This T cell receptor beta chain was sequenced during a study of cytomegalovirus exposure and HLA in healthy donors. Study observations and caveats: Being indistinguishable, some V segments were excluded, TRBV6-2 and TRBV6-3 among them. Productive status was seen about 87% or about 30% of the time for most TCR beta V segments in an earlier analysis. Cytomegalovirus association was assigned to 170 or so TCR beta chains.

J was trimmed by 8 bases and V by 1 base; bases with no gene match: 8. The germline V gene has CDR1 SGHTA and CDR2 FQGNSA. The CDR3 spans 15 residues. About this clone itself: As yet, its antigen is unknown.

The primer mix had 60 Vbeta and 13 Jbeta primers. The authors' processing: A follow-up analysis tallied some 80 million unique TCR beta chains, about 11 million shared. Profiling relied on immunoSEQ multiplex PCR, and the TCRdb table lists in-frame clones only, not all of them. V and J calls and clone size come straight from that table; D and trimming were deduced from the DNA. The sample has 150,000 to 200,000 clones. This rearrangement joins TRBV7-2 to TRBJ2-3, with TRBD2 matching over 8 bases. This sequence was found in a woman aged 55-75 years in good health and CMV-seronegative. What was sequenced was PBMCs. The CDR3 loop reads CASSLGAGAGSTQYF. The DNA for the CDR3 is TGTGCCAGCAGCTTAGGAGCGGGGGCTGGTAGTACGCAGTATTTT.